The 11 T cell receptor beta chains below come from one sample, sequenced in a study of T-cell reconstitution after alpha-beta-depleted transplantation in children. The TCRbeta library was prepared with unique molecular identifiers. MiXCR was run by TCRdb on the PCR reads, yielding one entry per CDR3 protein. The table records a few hundred thousand distinct CDR3 sequences, 25% to 30% of them present only once. The sample consisted of PBMCs, taken before TCRalphabeta/CD19-depleted stem cell transplant. The receptors shown here come from a boy under two years old with Wiskott-Aldrich syndrome, due to receive a stem cell transplant.

V and J are TRBV12-3 or TRBV12-4 and TRBJ1-4; D may be TRBD1 (5 bases). Trimming pared 5 bases from V and 4 bases from J, leaving 14 bases between. The CDR3 is 15 residues long. In nucleotides, the CDR3 is TGTGCCAGCAGTCCGAACCAGGGAGGTAATGAAAAACTGTTTTTT. It specifies CASSPNQGGNEKLFF.

The table lists this clonotype with a count of one. The CDR3 region is CASSKGTDSYEQYF. CDR3 coding DNA: TGCGCCAGCAGCAAGGGGACAGATTCCTACGAGCAGTACTTC. The genes are TRBV5-1 and TRBJ2-7; 7 nucleotides align to TRBD1. Germline V gene lookup returns CDR1 SGHRS and CDR2 YFSETQ. V was clipped by 4 bases and J by 1 base; unmatched bases: 5. The CDR3 has 14 amino acids.

This clonotype was seen only a few times. V and J are TRBV14 and TRBJ2-7, with D unclear. V lost 1 base and J lost 0, with 4 bases in between. The length of the CDR3 is 13 residues. Germline CDR1 is SGHDN and CDR2 is FVKESK. CDR3 residues: CASSQGASYEQYF. Here the CDR3 DNA reads TGTGCCAGCAGCCAAGGGGCCTCCTACGAGCAGTACTTC.

This clonotype was detected only a few times. The chain combines TRBV11-1 with TRBJ2-7, with 8 bases matching TRBD1. CDR1 is SGHAT, CDR2 FQDESV, per germline (reference sequence). With 4 bases clipped from V and 6 bases from J, the junction kept 8 bases outside the gene matches. The CDR3 covers 14 residues. This chain's CDR3 is CASSSDRGVGEQYF. The CDR3 nucleotides are TGTGCCAGCAGCTCCGACAGGGGAGTTGGCGAGCAGTACTTC. Filled out from reference TRBV11-1 and TRBJ2-7, the complete variable domain reads EAEVAQSPRYKITEKSQAVAFWCDPISGHATLYWYRQILGQGPELLVQFQDESVVDDSQLPKDRFSAERLKGVDSTLKIQPAELGDSAMYLCASSSDRGVGEQYFGPGTRLTVT.

The chain links TRBV29-1 to TRBJ1-1; TRBD1 might be the D (6 bases). Germline assignment: CDR1 SQVTM and CDR2 ANQGSEA. This CDR3 region has 12 residues. V lost 6 bases and J lost 10, with 18 bases in between. DNA of the CDR3: TGCAGCGTCGAGGGGGAACTTAAGGGAGCTTTCTTT. Encoded protein: CSVEGELKGAFF.

This sequence joins TRBV7-9 and TRBJ2-7, with TRBD2 matching 9 bases. The CDR3 consists of 16 residues. The V gene end was trimmed by 2 bases and the J gene end by 7 bases; junction bases not matched to a gene: 12. Per germline, CDR1 SEHNR and CDR2 FQNEAQ (reference sequence). CDR3 residues: CASSLIAGGIVREQYF. The CDR3 DNA follows: TGTGCCAGCAGCTTAATCGCGGGAGGGATAGTACGTGAGCAGTACTTC.

The rearrangement joins TRBV5-1 to TRBJ2-7, with 16 bases identical to TRBD2. V lost 4 bases, J lost 4 bases, and 11 bases stayed unmatched. Germline V gives CDR1 SGHRS, CDR2 YFSETQ. The CDR3 sequence is 18 residues long. Written as DNA, the CDR3 is TGCGCCAGCAGCCGAGGGACTAGCGGGAGGGCCTGGATGTACGAGCAGTACTTC. Translated, it gives CASSRGTSGRAWMYEQYF. Based on the CDR3 plus reference TRBV5-1 and TRBJ2-7, the full variable domain is KAGVTQTPRYLIKTRGQQVTLSCSPISGHRSVSWYQQTPGQGLQFLFEYFSETQRNKGNFPGRFSGRQFSNSRSEMNVSTLELGDSALYLCASSRGTSGRAWMYEQYFGPGTRLTVT.

The J gene is TRBJ2-1, the V gene TRBV6-4; 10 bases are shared with TRBD2. Unmatched junction bases numbered 15, after V lost 2 bases and J lost 2 bases. CDR3 size: 20 residues. Per germline, CDR1 MRHNA and CDR2 SNTAGT. The DNA of the CDR3 is TGTGCCAGCAGTGACGATTCGCTAGCGGGAGATCAGAACCCCTACAATGAGCAGTTCTTC. It encodes CASSDDSLAGDQNPYNEQFF.

The V and J genes are TRBV20-1 and TRBJ2-7, with D unresolved. The CDR3 spans 17 residues. Looked up from germline, CDR1 is DFQATT and CDR2 is SNEGSKA (reference sequence). The ends were cut back, 5 bases at V and 3 bases at J, with 26 bases in the middle. CDR3 nucleotide sequence: TGCAGTGCTTTCGACCCCATAGCTTCGAACATGGGCTACGAGCAGTACTTC. It translates to CSAFDPIASNMGYEQYF.

This clonotype was observed once. With a much larger clone just one base away, this may be a read error. The chain has TRBV20-1 and TRBJ2-3; D possibly corresponds to TRBD2 (5 bases). The CDR3 runs 12 residues. V shed 3 bases and J shed 2 bases, with 6 bases lying between them. CDR1 DFQATT and CDR2 SNEGSKA come from the germline V gene (reference sequence). This CDR3 is CSASGVTDTQYF. CDR3 DNA: TGCAGTGCTAGCGGGGTCACAGATACGCAGTATTTT.

This clonotype came up a few times. This chain links TRBV18 with TRBJ2-1; TRBD2 matches 9 bases. CDR3 length: 19 residues. Trimming cost V 2 bases and J 9 bases; bases outside gene matches: 20. Per germline, CDR1 KGHSH and CDR2 LQKENI. The CDR3: CASSPGIAGAGIGQFEQFF. CDR3 DNA sequence: TGTGCCAGCTCACCAGGAATAGCGGGAGCGGGGATCGGACAATTTGAGCAGTTCTTC.